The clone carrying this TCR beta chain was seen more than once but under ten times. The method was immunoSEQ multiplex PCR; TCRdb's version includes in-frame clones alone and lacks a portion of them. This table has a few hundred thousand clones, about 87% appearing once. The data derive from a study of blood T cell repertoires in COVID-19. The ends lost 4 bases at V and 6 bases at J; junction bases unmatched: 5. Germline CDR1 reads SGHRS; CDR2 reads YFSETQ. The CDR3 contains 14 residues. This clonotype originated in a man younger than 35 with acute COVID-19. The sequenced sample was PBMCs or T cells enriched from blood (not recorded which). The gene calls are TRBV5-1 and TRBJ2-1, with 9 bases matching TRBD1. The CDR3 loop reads CASSADRGGNEQFF. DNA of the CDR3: TGCGCCAGCAGCGCCGACAGGGGGGGCAATGAGCAGTTCTTC.